Listed below are T cell receptor beta chains from one sample, sequenced in a study of T cell changes during pregnancy in multiple sclerosis. Generated by immunoSEQ multiplex PCR, the TCRdb table keeps only in-frame clones and is missing some. The sample holds roughly 29,000 clones, around 90% seen once. Material: CD8+ T cells from peripheral blood mononuclear cells, obtained before pregnancy. These receptors were obtained from a female donor with multiple sclerosis, enrolled in a pregnancy study. The CDR3 runs from the conserved cysteine through the conserved F or W. A D gene is named only where the DNA matches it firmly. Size values are once, few and many counts, or a class for expanded clones, and some rows have none.

J: TRBJ2-5
size: -
V: TRBV9
D: -
length: 11
CDR3: CASSRSETQYF
DNA: TGTGCCAGCAGTCGTTCGGAGACCCAGTACTTC

J: TRBJ1-5
size: -
V: TRBV19
D: -
length: 14
CDR3: CASTGGQLNQPQHF
DNA: TGTGCCAGTACCGGAGGACAGCTTAATCAGCCCCAGCATTTT

J: TRBJ1-4
size: -
V: TRBV27
D: TRBD1
length: 17
CDR3: CASSIAGTGIRVEKLFF
DNA: TGTGCCAGCAGTATCGCTGGGACAGGGATTCGGGTTGAAAAACTGTTTTTT

J: TRBJ2-3
size: once
V: TRBV13
D: TRBD2
length: 16
CDR3: CASSLETSGGINTQYF
DNA: TGTGCCAGCAGCTTAGAGACTAGCGGGGGGATTAATACGCAGTATTTT

J: TRBJ1-5
size: -
V: TRBV5-6
D: -
length: 14
CDR3: CASSIGQDNQPQHF
DNA: TGTGCCAGCAGCATAGGACAAGACAATCAGCCCCAGCATTTT

J: TRBJ2-1
size: -
V: TRBV19
D: TRBD2
length: 15
CDR3: CASSSDSSGAWEQFF
DNA: TGTGCCAGTAGTAGCGACTCTAGCGGGGCATGGGAGCAGTTCTTC

J: TRBJ1-1
size: -
V: TRBV7-3
D: -
length: 13
CDR3: CASSLRGRTEAFF
DNA: TGTGCCAGCAGCTTAAGGGGGCGGACTGAAGCTTTCTTT

J: TRBJ2-1
size: -
V: TRBV14
D: -
length: 15
CDR3: CASSPRLSGYNEQFF
DNA: TGTGCCAGCAGCCCCCGCCTGTCGGGGTACAATGAGCAGTTCTTC

J: TRBJ2-1
size: -
V: TRBV14
D: -
length: 14
CDR3: CASSQLRGGNEQFF
DNA: TGTGCCAGCAGCCAATTAAGAGGCGGCAATGAGCAGTTCTTC

J: TRBJ2-1
size: -
V: TRBV5-4
D: -
length: 11
CDR3: CASSLYNEQFF
DNA: TGTGCCAGCAGCCTCTACAATGAGCAGTTCTTC

J: TRBJ2-5
size: -
V: TRBV9
D: -
length: 14
CDR3: CASSAVVGEETQYF
DNA: TGTGCCAGCAGCGCCGTCGTCGGGGAAGAGACCCAGTACTTC

J: TRBJ2-2
size: -
V: TRBV14
D: -
length: 17
CDR3: CASSHPGGARHTGELFF
DNA: TGTGCCAGCAGCCACCCTGGGGGGGCGCGACACACCGGGGAGCTGTTTTTT

J: TRBJ1-5
size: once
V: TRBV25-1
D: TRBD1
length: 13
CDR3: CASSSTGSQPQHF
DNA: TGTGCCAGCAGCTCGACAGGGTCTCAGCCCCAGCATTTT

J: TRBJ2-3
size: -
V: TRBV4-2
D: -
length: 14
CDR3: CASSQGGEPDTQYF
DNA: TGTGCCAGCAGCCAAGGCGGGGAACCAGATACGCAGTATTTT

J: TRBJ2-1
size: -
V: TRBV9
D: TRBD2
length: 14
CDR3: CASGTSGRYNEQFF
DNA: TGTGCCAGCGGGACTAGCGGGAGGTACAATGAGCAGTTCTTC

J: TRBJ2-7
size: -
V: TRBV11-2
D: TRBD2
length: 16
CDR3: CASSLIPAGESYEQYF
DNA: TGTGCCAGCAGCTTAATCCCGGCGGGGGAATCCTACGAGCAGTACTTC

J: TRBJ1-1
size: -
V: TRBV21-1
D: -
length: 17
CDR3: CASTLFARDRGRAQAFF
DNA: TGTGCCAGCACCTTATTCGCCCGGGACAGGGGACGGGCGCAAGCTTTCTTT

J: TRBJ1-6
size: -
V: TRBV6-5
D: -
length: 14
CDR3: CASSYGAENSPLHF
DNA: TGTGCCAGCAGTTACGGGGCTGAAAATTCACCCCTCCACTTT

J: TRBJ2-7
size: few
V: TRBV6-1
D: TRBD1
length: 14
CDR3: CASRKGQDVEEQYF
DNA: TGTGCCAGCAGGAAAGGACAGGATGTTGAAGAGCAGTACTTC

J: TRBJ1-6
size: -
V: TRBV13
D: -
length: 14
CDR3: CASSLGRGYSPLHF
DNA: TGTGCCAGCAGCTTAGGCAGGGGTTATTCACCCCTCCACTTT

J: TRBJ1-5
size: -
V: TRBV27
D: -
length: 15
CDR3: CASSLYSAVGEPQHF
DNA: TGTGCCAGCAGTTTATATTCCGCGGTAGGGGAGCCCCAGCATTTT

J: TRBJ2-7
size: -
V: TRBV6-1
D: TRBD2
length: 13
CDR3: CASSLGGVYEQYF
DNA: TGTGCCAGCAGTTTGGGGGGGGTTTACGAGCAGTACTTC

J: TRBJ1-1
size: -
V: TRBV27
D: -
length: 13
CDR3: CASTSRGDTEAFF
DNA: TGTGCCAGCACCTCTCGGGGGGACACTGAAGCTTTCTTT

J: TRBJ1-4
size: -
V: TRBV6-1
D: -
length: 15
CDR3: CASGGVTGSSEKLFF
DNA: TGTGCCAGCGGTGGAGTAACAGGGTCTAGCGAAAAACTGTTTTTT

J: TRBJ2-1
size: -
V: TRBV7-8
D: TRBD1
length: 15
CDR3: CASSETGQDNNEQFF
DNA: TGTGCCAGCAGTGAGACGGGACAGGATAACAATGAGCAGTTCTTC

J: TRBJ2-3
size: -
V: TRBV7-9
D: -
length: 15
CDR3: CASSSKTGFTDTQYF
DNA: TGTGCCAGCAGTTCAAAAACAGGGTTCACAGATACGCAGTATTTT

J: TRBJ2-7
size: -
V: TRBV4-1
D: TRBD1
length: 15
CDR3: CASSQVRDSTYEQYF
DNA: TGCGCCAGCAGCCAAGTAAGGGACAGCACCTACGAGCAGTACTTC

J: TRBJ2-1
size: -
V: TRBV7-6
D: TRBD2
length: 15
CDR3: CASSQGLAGLGEQFF
DNA: TGTGCCAGCAGCCAGGGACTAGCGGGTTTAGGTGAGCAGTTCTTC

J: TRBJ2-2
size: -
V: TRBV11-3
D: -
length: 15
CDR3: CASSLDRANTGELFF
DNA: TGTGCCAGCAGCTTAGACAGGGCCAACACCGGGGAGCTGTTTTTT

J: TRBJ1-2
size: once
V: TRBV10-3
D: TRBD1
length: 16
CDR3: CAIKKSETGLTYGYTF
DNA: TGTGCCATCAAAAAAAGTGAGACAGGGCTGACTTATGGCTACACCTTC

J: TRBJ1-2
size: once
V: TRBV7-9
D: -
length: 16
CDR3: CASSLITTQGSNGYTF
DNA: TGTGCCAGCAGCTTAATAACGACCCAGGGTTCCAATGGCTACACCTTC

J: TRBJ2-7
size: -
V: TRBV11-2
D: -
length: 14
CDR3: CASSLDRLVYEQYF
DNA: TGTGCCAGCAGCTTAGACAGACTAGTATACGAGCAGTACTTC

J: TRBJ2-1
size: -
V: TRBV19
D: TRBD2
length: 13
CDR3: CASIPGGNNEQFF
DNA: TGTGCCAGTATCCCGGGGGGGAACAATGAGCAGTTCTTC

J: TRBJ2-1
size: -
V: TRBV9
D: -
length: 13
CDR3: CASTSGLTDEQFF
DNA: TGTGCCAGCACCTCGGGACTGACGGATGAGCAGTTCTTC

J: TRBJ2-3
size: -
V: TRBV7-9
D: TRBD2
length: 15
CDR3: CASSPSGSSTDTQYF
DNA: TGTGCCAGCAGCCCCAGCGGGAGTAGCACAGATACGCAGTATTTT

J: TRBJ2-7
size: -
V: TRBV4-2
D: TRBD2
length: 15
CDR3: CASSHSAGGLYEQYF
DNA: TGTGCCAGCAGCCACTCAGCGGGAGGGCTCTACGAGCAGTACTTC

J: TRBJ2-7
size: -
V: TRBV5-1
D: -
length: 14
CDR3: CASSPGHLSYEQYF
DNA: TGCGCCAGCAGCCCCGGACACTTATCCTACGAGCAGTACTTC

J: TRBJ1-1
size: -
V: TRBV4-1
D: -
length: 16
CDR3: CASSQVWGHGDTEAFF
DNA: TGCGCCAGCAGCCAAGTCTGGGGGCACGGGGACACTGAAGCTTTCTTT

J: TRBJ2-3
size: -
V: TRBV7-9
D: TRBD1
length: 16
CDR3: CASSPDSGTVTDTQYF
DNA: TGTGCCAGCAGCCCAGATTCAGGGACAGTCACAGATACGCAGTATTTT

J: TRBJ2-2
size: -
V: TRBV19
D: -
length: 16
CDR3: CASRHLLEANTGELFF
DNA: TGTGCCAGTAGACACCTCCTGGAGGCAAACACCGGGGAGCTGTTTTTT

J: TRBJ2-5
size: -
V: TRBV7-9
D: TRBD1
length: 13
CDR3: CASSRTGEETQYF
DNA: TGTGCCAGTTCCCGGACAGGGGAAGAGACCCAGTACTTC

J: TRBJ2-6
size: -
V: TRBV25-1
D: TRBD1
length: 16
CDR3: CASSYRDRYGANVLTF
DNA: TGTGCCAGCAGTTACCGGGACAGGTATGGGGCCAACGTCCTGACTTTC

J: TRBJ2-1
size: -
V: TRBV2
D: -
length: 14
CDR3: CASGGREPRDEQFF
DNA: TGTGCCAGTGGGGGGCGGGAGCCGAGGGATGAGCAGTTCTTC

J: TRBJ1-1
size: -
V: TRBV4-3
D: -
length: 15
CDR3: CASSSRTEGDTEAFF
DNA: TGCGCCAGCAGCTCTCGTACCGAGGGAGACACTGAAGCTTTCTTT

J: TRBJ2-1
size: -
V: TRBV30
D: -
length: 14
CDR3: CAWSLGLGSNEQFF
DNA: TGTGCCTGGAGTCTCGGACTTGGCTCCAATGAGCAGTTCTTC

J: TRBJ2-5
size: -
V: TRBV4-1
D: -
length: 17
CDR3: CASSQESGSGLQETQYF
DNA: TGCGCCAGCAGCCAAGAATCGGGTTCGGGTCTGCAAGAGACCCAGTACTTC